This T cell receptor beta chain was recovered during a study of cytomegalovirus exposure and HLA in healthy donors. The wider study: The approximately 720 first-cohort repertoires and the 95 to 150 validation repertoires shared the same platform, a later analysis reported.

Separation from the roughly 600-subject first cohort characterized the roughly 120-subject validation cohort, to which the donors belonged. Only in-frame clones appear in the TCRdb table, and some are missing; sequencing was by immunoSEQ multiplex PCR. The sample records 150,000 to 250,000 clones, more than 65% being singletons. The CDR3 consists of 13 residues. V dropped 1 base and J dropped 2 bases, with 8 bases sitting between them. Germline CDR1 is SQVTM and CDR2 is ANQGSEA. This clone was seen a few times. The sequence came from a woman in her twenties or thirties in good health and CMV-seropositive. The chain is built from TRBV29-1 and TRBJ1-1; D might be TRBD1 (5 bases). Material for sequencing was PBMCs. Written as DNA, the CDR3 is TGCAGCGTTGAAGCGGGGGGAAACACTGAAGCTTTCTTT. Its translation is CSVEAGGNTEAFF.